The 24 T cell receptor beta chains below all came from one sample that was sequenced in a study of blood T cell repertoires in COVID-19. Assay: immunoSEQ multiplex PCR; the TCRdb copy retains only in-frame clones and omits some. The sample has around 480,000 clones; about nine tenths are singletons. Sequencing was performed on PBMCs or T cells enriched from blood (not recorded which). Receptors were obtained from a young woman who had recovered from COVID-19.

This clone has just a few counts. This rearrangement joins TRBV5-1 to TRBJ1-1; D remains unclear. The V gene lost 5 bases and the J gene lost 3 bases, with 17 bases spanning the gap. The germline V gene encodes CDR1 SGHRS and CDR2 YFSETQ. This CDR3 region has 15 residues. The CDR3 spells CASSYAGGEYTEAFF. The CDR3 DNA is TGCGCCAGCAGTTACGCTGGCGGGGAATACACTGAAGCTTTCTTT.

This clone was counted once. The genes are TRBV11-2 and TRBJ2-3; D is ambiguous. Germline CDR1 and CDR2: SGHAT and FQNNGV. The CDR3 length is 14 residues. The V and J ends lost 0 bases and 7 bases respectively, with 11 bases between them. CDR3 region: CASSLDAVINTQYF. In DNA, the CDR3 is TGTGCCAGCAGCTTAGATGCGGTTATAAATACGCAGTATTTT.

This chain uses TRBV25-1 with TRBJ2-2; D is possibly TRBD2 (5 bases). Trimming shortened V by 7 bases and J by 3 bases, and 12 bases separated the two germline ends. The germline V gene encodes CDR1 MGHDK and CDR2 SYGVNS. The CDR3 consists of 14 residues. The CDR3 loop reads CASNSARDTGELFF. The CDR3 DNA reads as TGTGCCAGCAACTCAGCGAGGGACACCGGGGAGCTGTTTTTT.

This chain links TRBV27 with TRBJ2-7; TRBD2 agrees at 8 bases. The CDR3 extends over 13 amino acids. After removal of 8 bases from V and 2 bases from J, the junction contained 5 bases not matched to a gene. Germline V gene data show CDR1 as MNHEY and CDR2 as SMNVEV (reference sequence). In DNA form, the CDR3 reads TGTGCCAGCGGCCGGGGGGGAACCTACGAGCAGTACTTC. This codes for CASGRGGTYEQYF.

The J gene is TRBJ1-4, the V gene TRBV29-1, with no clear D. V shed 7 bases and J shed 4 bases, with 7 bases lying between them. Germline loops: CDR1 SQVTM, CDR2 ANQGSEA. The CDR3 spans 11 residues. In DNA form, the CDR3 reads TGCAGCGCCCTTAATAATGAAAAACTGTTTTTT. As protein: CSALNNEKLFF.

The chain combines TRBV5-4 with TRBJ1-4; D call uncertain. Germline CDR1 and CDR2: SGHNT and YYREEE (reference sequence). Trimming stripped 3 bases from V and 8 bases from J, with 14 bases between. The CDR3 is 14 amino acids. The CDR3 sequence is CASSYDPSGEKLFF. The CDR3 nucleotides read TGTGCCAGCAGCTACGATCCGTCGGGGGAAAAACTGTTTTTT.

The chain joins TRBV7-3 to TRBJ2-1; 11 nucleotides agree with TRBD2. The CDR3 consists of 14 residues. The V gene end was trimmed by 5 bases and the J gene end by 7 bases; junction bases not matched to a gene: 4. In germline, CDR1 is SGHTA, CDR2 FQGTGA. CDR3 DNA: TGTGCCAGCAGCGTTAGCGGGGGGGTAAATGAGCAGTTCTTC. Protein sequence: CASSVSGGVNEQFF.

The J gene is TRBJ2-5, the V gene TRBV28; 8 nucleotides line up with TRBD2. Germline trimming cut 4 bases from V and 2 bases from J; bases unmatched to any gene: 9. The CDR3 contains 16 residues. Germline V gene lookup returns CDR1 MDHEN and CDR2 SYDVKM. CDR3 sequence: CASSSGGGDLQETQYF. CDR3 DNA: TGTGCCAGCAGTTCGGGAGGGGGGGACCTTCAAGAGACCCAGTACTTC.

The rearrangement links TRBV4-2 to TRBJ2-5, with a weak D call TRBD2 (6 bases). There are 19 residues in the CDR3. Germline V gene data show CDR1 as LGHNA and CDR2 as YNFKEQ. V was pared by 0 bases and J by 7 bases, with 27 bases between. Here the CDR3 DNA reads TGTGCCAGCAGCCAAGAACGGACCAATTCAGCGGAGGGTCCCGGGACCCAGTACTTC. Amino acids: CASSQERTNSAEGPGTQYF.

The CDR3 DNA follows: TGCGCCAGCAGCCAAGATTTCAAGGGGTCGAGCGATAATTCACCCCTCCACTTT. It codes for CASSQDFKGSSDNSPLHF. The V call is TRBV4-1, the J call TRBJ1-6, with D maybe TRBD1 (5 bases). V was cut by 0 bases and J by 5 bases, with 17 bases left in between. The CDR3 has 18 residues. Per germline, CDR1 MGHRA and CDR2 YSYEKL.

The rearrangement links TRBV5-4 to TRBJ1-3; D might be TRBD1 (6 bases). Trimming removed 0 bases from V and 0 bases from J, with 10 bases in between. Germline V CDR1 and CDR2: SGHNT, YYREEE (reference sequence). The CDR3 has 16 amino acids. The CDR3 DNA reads TGTGCCAGCAGCTTGGATCCACAGGGCTCTGGAAACACCATATATTTT. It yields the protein CASSLDPQGSGNTIYF.

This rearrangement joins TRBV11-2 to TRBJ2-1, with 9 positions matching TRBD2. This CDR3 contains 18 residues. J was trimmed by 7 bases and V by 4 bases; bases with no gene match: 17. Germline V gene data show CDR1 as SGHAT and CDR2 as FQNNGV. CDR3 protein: CASSSPLSSSGVGNEQFF. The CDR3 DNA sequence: TGTGCCAGCAGCTCACCTCTCTCCTCTAGCGGGGTTGGGAATGAGCAGTTCTTC.

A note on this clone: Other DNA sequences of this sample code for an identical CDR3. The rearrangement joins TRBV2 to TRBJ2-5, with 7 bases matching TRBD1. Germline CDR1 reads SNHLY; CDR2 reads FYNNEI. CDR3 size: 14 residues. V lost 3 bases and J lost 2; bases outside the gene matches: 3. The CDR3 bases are TGTGCCAGCAGTGAGGGCAGGGGGCAAGAGACCCAGTACTTC. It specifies CASSEGRGQETQYF.

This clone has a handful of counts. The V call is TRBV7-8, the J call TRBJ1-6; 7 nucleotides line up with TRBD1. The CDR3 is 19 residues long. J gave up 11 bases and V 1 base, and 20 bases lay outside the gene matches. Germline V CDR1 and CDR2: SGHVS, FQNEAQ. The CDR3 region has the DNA TGTGCCAGCAGCTTAGAAGATTTTTTTGGGACAGACTCGATAACACCCCTCCACTTT. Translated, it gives CASSLEDFFGTDSITPLHF.

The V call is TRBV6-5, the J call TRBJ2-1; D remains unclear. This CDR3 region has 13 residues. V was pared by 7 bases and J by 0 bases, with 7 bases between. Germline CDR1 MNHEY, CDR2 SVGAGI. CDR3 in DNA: TGTGCCAGCATGAAGAGCTCCTACAATGAGCAGTTCTTC. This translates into CASMKSSYNEQFF.

CDR3 region: CASGGWDRDGYTF. For the CDR3, the DNA is TGTGCCAGCGGGGGTTGGGACAGGGATGGCTACACCTTC. The chain carries TRBV28 and TRBJ1-2; 9 positions agree with TRBD1. The germline CDR1 and CDR2 sequences are MDHEN and SYDVKM. This CDR3 is 13 amino acids long. V dropped 8 bases and J dropped 6; count of bases not matched to a gene: 7.

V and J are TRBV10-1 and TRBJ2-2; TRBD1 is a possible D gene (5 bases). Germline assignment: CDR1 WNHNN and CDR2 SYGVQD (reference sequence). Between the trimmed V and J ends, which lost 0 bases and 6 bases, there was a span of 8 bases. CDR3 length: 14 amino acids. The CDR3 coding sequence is TGCGCCAGCAGTGAGTCGAGCAGGGCCGGGGAGCTGTTTTTT. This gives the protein CASSESSRAGELFF.

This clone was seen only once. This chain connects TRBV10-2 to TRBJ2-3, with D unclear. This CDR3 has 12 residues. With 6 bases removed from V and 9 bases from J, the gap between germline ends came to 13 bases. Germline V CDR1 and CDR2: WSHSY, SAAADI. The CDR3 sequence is CASSPTGLTQYF. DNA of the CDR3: TGCGCCAGCAGCCCGACTGGATTGACGCAGTATTTT.

As DNA, the CDR3 is TGTGCCAGCAGCCCCAAAGCTCAGACAGGGGAGGGAGATACGCAGTATTTT. The encoded protein is CASSPKAQTGEGDTQYF. The gene calls are TRBV5-4 and TRBJ2-3; D is possibly TRBD1 (8 bases). The CDR3 length is 17 residues. The V gene lost 4 bases and the J gene lost 5 bases, with 23 bases spanning the gap. CDR1 is SGHNT, CDR2 YYREEE, per germline (reference sequence).

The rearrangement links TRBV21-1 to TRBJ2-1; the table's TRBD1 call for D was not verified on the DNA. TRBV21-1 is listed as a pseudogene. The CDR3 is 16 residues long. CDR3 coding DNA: TGTGCCAGCACCCCCTTGGGACAGGGCCCCTACAATGAGCAGTTCTTC. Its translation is CASTPLGQGPYNEQFF.

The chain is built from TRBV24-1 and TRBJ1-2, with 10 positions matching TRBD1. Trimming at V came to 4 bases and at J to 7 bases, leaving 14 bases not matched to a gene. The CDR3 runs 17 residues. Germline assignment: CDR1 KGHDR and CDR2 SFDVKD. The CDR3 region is CATSEAPGTGAGSGYTF. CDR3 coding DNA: TGTGCCACCAGTGAGGCGCCCGGGACAGGGGCTGGAAGTGGCTACACCTTC.

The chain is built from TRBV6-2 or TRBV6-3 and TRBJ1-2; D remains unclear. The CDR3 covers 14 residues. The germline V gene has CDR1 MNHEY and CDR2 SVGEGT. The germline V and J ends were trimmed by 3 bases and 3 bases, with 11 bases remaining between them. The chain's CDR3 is CASSYGRTYYGYTF. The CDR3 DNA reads TGTGCCAGCAGTTATGGCAGAACCTACTATGGCTACACCTTC.

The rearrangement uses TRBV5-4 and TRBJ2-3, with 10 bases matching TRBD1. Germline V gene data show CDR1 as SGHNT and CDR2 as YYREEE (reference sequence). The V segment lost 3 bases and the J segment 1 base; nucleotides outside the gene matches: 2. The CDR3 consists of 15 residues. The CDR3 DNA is TGTGCCAGCAGCTCCGGGACAGGGGGCACAGATACGCAGTATTTT. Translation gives CASSSGTGGTDTQYF.

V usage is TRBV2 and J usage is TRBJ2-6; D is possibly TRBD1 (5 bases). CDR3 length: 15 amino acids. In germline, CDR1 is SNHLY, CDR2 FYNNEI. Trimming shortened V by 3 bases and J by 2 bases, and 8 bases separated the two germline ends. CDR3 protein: CASSDPGTGANVLTF. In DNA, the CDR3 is TGTGCCAGCAGTGATCCAGGGACTGGGGCCAACGTCCTGACTTTC.